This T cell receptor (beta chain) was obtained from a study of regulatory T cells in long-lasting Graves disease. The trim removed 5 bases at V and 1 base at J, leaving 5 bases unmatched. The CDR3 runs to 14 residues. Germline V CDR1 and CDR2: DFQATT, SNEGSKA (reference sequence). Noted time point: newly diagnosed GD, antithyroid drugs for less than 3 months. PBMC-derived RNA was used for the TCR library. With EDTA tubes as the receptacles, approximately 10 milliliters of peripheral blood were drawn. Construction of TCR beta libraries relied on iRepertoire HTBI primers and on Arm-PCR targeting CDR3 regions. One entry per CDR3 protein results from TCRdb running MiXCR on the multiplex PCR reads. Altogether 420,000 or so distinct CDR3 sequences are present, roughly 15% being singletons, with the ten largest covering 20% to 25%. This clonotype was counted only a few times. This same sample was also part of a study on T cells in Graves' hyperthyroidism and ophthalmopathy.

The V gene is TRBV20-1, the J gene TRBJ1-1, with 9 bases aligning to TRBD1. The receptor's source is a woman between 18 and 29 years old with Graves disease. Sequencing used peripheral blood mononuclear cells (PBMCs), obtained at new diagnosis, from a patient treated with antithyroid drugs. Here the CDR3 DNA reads TGCAGTGCTGTCGGGACAGGGCAGAACACTGAAGCTTTCTTT. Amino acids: CSAVGTGQNTEAFF.